Here is one T cell receptor beta chain with its context. The sample comes from a study of blood T cell repertoires in COVID-19. Deletions cut 5 bases from V and 4 bases from J, with 15 bases between. The CDR3 covers 15 residues. Germline lookup yields CDR1 MDHEN and CDR2 SYDVKM. The assay was immunoSEQ multiplex PCR, and TCRdb's table has in-frame clones only and misses some. The sample has roughly 280,000 clones; over 80% are singletons. The origin of this receptor is a young woman with acute COVID-19. Sequenced sample: PBMCs or T cells enriched from blood (not recorded which). The gene calls are TRBV28 and TRBJ2-1; unclear D gene. CDR3: CASSDSFDTYNEQFF. CDR3 in DNA: TGTGCCAGCAGTGATTCCTTCGACACTTACAATGAGCAGTTCTTC. Full variable domain (rest looked up from reference TRBV28 and TRBJ2-1): DVKVTQSSRYLVKRTGEKVFLECVQDMDHENMFWYRQDPGLGLRLIYFSYDVKMKEKGDIPEGYSVSREKKERFSLILESASTNQTSMYLCASSDSFDTYNEQFFGPGTRLTVL.